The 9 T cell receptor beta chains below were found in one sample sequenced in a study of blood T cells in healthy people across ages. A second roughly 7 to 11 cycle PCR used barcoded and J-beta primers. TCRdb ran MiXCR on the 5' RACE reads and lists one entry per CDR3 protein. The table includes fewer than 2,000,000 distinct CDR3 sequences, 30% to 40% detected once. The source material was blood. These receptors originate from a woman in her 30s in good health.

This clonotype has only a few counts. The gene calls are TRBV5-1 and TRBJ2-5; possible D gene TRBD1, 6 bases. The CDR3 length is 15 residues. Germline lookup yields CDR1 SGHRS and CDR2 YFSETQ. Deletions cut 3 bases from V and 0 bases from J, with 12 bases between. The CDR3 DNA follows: TGCGCCAGCAGCTGGGAGACAGGCCACCAAGAGACCCAGTACTTC. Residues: CASSWETGHQETQYF.

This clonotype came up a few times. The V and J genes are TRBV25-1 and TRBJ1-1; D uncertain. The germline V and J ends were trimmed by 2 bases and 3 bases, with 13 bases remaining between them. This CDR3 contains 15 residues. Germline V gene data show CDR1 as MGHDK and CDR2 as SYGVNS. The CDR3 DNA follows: TGTGCCAGCAGTGAAGGTCGGGGTGTGTACACTGAAGCTTTCTTT. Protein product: CASSEGRGVYTEAFF.

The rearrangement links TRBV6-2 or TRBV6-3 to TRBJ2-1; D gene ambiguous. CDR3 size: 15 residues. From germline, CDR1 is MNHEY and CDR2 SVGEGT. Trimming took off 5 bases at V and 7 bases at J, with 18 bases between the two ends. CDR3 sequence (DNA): TGTGCCAGCAGTACGGACGTCCTTCCGTTGAATGAGCAGTTCTTC. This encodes CASSTDVLPLNEQFF.

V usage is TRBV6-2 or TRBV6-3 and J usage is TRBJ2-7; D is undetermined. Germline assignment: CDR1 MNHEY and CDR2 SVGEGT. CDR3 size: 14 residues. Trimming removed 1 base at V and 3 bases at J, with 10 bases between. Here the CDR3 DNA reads TGTGCCAGCAGTTACTTCGTCTCAGTCTACGAGCAGTACTTC. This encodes CASSYFVSVYEQYF.

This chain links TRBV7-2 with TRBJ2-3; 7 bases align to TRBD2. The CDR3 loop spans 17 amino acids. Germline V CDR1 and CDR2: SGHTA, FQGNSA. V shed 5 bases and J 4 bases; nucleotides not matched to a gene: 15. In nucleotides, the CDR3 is TGTGCCAGCAGCACTGGAAGGGGCGGGGGAGGCGCAGATACGCAGTATTTT. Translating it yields CASSTGRGGGGADTQYF.

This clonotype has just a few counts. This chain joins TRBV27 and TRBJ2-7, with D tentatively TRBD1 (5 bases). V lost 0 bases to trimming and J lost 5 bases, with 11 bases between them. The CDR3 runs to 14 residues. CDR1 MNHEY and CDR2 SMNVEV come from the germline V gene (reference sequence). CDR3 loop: CASSLSFRAHEQYF. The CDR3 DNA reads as TGTGCCAGCAGTTTATCGTTCAGGGCCCACGAGCAGTACTTC.

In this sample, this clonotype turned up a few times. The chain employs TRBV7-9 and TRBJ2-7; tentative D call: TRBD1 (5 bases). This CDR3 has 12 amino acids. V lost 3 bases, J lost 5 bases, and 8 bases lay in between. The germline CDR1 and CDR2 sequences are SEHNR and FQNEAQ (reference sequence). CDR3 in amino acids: CASSFSRDEQYF. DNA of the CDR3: TGTGCCAGCAGCTTTTCCAGGGACGAGCAGTACTTC.

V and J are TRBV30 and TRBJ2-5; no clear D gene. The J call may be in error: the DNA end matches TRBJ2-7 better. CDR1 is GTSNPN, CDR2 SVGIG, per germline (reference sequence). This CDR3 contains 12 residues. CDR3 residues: CAWHTETYEQYF. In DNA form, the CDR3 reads TGTGCCTGGCACACAGAAACCTACGAGCAGTACTTC.

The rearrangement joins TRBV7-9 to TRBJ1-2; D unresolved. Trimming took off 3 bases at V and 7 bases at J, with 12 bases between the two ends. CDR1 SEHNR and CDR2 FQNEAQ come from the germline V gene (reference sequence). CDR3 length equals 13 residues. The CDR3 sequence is CASSFFREGGYTF. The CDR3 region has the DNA TGTGCCAGCAGCTTTTTCCGGGAGGGTGGCTACACCTTC.